This TCR beta chain is drawn from a study of cytomegalovirus exposure and HLA in healthy donors. 60 Vbeta and 13 Jbeta primers were used in PCR. Assay: immunoSEQ multiplex PCR; the TCRdb copy retains only in-frame clones and omits some. This table holds around 150,000 clones, approximately 81% found once. This CDR3 has 17 amino acids. Germline V CDR1 and CDR2: SGHRS, YFSETQ. J lost 3 bases, V lost 0 bases, and 8 bases had no gene match. The sequence derives from a man between 18 and 35 years old in good health and CMV-seropositive. The sequencing input was PBMCs. The genes are TRBV5-1 and TRBJ2-4; TRBD2 aligns across 8 bases. The CDR3 loop is CASSLVFSGGGKNIQYF. CDR3 in DNA: TGCGCCAGCAGCTTGGTGTTTTCGGGGGGGGGCAAAAACATTCAGTACTTC.